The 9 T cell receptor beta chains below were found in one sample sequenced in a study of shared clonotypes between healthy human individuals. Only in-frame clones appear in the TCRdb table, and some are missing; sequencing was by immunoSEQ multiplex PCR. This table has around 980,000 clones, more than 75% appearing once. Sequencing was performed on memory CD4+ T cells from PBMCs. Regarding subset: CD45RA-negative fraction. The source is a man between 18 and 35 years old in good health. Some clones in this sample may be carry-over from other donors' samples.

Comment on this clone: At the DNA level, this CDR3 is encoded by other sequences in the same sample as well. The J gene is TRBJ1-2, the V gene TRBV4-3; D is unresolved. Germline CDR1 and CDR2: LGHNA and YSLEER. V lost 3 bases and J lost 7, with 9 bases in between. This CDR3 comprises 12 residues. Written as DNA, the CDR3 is TGCGCCAGCAGCCAGGGGAGTGGTGGCTACACCTTC. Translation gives CASSQGSGGYTF.

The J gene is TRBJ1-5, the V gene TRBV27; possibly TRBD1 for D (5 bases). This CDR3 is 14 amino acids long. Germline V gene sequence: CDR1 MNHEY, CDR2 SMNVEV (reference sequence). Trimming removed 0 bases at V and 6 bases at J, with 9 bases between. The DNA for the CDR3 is TGTGCCAGCAGTTTATCAGCCAGGGTTCAGCCCCAGCATTTT. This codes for CASSLSARVQPQHF.

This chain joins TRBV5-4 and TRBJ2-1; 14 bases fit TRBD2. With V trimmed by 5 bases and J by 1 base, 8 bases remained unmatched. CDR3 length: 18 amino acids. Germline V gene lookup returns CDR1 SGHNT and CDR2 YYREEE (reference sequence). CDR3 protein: CASRWGLAGEGSYNEQFF. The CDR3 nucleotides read TGTGCCAGCAGATGGGGACTAGCGGGAGAAGGGTCCTACAATGAGCAGTTCTTC. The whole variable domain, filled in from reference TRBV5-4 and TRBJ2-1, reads ETGVTQSPTHLIKTRGQQVTLRCSSQSGHNTVSWYQQALGQGPQFIFQYYREEENGRGNFPPRFSGLQFPNYSSELNVNALELDDSALYLCASRWGLAGEGSYNEQFFGPGTRLTVL.

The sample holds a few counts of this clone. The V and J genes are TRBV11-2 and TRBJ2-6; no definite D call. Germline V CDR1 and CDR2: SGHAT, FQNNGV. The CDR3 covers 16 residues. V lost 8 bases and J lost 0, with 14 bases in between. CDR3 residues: CASGSGGNSGANVLTF. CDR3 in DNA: TGTGCCAGCGGGTCAGGCGGAAACTCTGGGGCCAACGTCCTGACTTTC.

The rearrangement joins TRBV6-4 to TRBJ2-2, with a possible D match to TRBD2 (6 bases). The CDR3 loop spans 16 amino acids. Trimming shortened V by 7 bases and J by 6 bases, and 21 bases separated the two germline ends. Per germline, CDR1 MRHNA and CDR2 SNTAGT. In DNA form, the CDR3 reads TGTGCCAGCACCACATTGGGCGGGAATCGGGCCGGGGAGCTGTTTTTT. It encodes CASTTLGGNRAGELFF.

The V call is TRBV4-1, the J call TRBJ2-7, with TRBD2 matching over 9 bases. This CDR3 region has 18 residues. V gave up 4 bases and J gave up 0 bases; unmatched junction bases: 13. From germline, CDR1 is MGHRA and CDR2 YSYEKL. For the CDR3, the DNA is TGCGCCAGCAGCCCATTGCCTCTTCTAGCGGGAAGCTCCTACGAGCAGTACTTC. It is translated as CASSPLPLLAGSSYEQYF.

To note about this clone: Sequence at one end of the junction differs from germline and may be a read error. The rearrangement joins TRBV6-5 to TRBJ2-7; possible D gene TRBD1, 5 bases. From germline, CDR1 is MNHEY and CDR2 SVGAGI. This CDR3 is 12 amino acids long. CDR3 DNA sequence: TGTGCCAGCAGTCCAAGTCAGGGAAACTTCTTTTTC. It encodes CASSPSQGNFFF.

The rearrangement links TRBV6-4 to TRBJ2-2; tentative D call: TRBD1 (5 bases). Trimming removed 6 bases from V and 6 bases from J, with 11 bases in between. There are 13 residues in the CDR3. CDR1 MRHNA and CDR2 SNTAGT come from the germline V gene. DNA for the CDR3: TGTGCCAGCAGCGCAGGGTCAGCCGGGGAGCTGTTTTTT. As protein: CASSAGSAGELFF.

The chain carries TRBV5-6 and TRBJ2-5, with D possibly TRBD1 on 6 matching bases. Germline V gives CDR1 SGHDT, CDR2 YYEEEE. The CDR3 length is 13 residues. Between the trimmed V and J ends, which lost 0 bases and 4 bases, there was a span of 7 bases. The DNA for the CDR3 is TGTGCCAGCAGCTTGGAGGGGGTAGAGACCCAGTACTTC. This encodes CASSLEGVETQYF.